The present T cell receptor beta chain was sequenced within a study of OX40 agonist ivuxolimab in advanced cancers. Across the whole study: The patients received agonistic anti-OX40 (CD134) antibody ivuxolimab. Each patient was given ivuxolimab into a vein every 2 weeks, at 0.01 to 10 mg/kg.

Study conclusions and caveats: Clonal expansion was seen in CD4+ and CD8+ blood T cells by week 6 at 0.1 to 3.0 mg/kg. CD8+ T cells showed, on average, more clonal expansion than CD4+ cells.

Comment on this clone: Antigen: not known.

Some clones are missing from TCRdb's copy, which holds only in-frame ones; the method was immunoSEQ multiplex PCR. This repertoire shows around 40,000 clones, about 80% found once; its top ten account for about 4.4%. This CDR3 spans 14 amino acids. V was shortened by 0 bases and J by 4 bases, with 10 bases between the two germline ends. CDR1 is SGDLS and CDR2 is YYNGEE in the germline V gene. This TCR was sampled from an adult with an advanced solid tumor such as melanoma, head and neck, liver or kidney cancer. The J gene is TRBJ1-2, the V gene TRBV9; D is ambiguous. Sequencing was performed on CD4+ or CD8+ T cells sorted from blood, taken in a trial of the OX40 agonist ivuxolimab. CDR3 nucleotides: TGTGCCAGCAGCGTAGGGGAACTGCTCTATGGCTACACCTTC. This translates into CASSVGELLYGYTF.